A single sample gave rise to the 9 T cell receptor beta chains below, sequenced in a study of cytomegalovirus exposure and HLA in healthy donors. Use of 60 Vbeta and 13 Jbeta primers characterized the PCR. Sequenced by immunoSEQ multiplex PCR; TCRdb stores in-frame clones only, minus some. The sample records approximately 150,000 clones, 75% to 80% being singletons. Specimen: PBMCs. These receptors originate from a man in his forties in good health and CMV-seropositive.

This chain uses TRBV10-3 with TRBJ2-5; weak D call: TRBD1 (7 bases). V gave up 2 bases and J gave up 4 bases, with 23 bases separating them. CDR1 and CDR2 (germline): ENHRY, SYGVKD. This CDR3 region has 18 residues. The CDR3 DNA follows: TGTGCCATCAGTGAGGCGGGACAGAGCGGTTCAGGGCGAGAGACCCAGTACTTC. The encoded protein is CAISEAGQSGSGRETQYF.

The V gene is TRBV9, the J gene TRBJ1-2; 9 bases map to TRBD1. V lost 3 bases and J lost 5; bases outside the gene matches: 11. The CDR3 loop spans 16 amino acids. Germline V gene sequence: CDR1 SGDLS, CDR2 YYNGEE. CDR3 sequence (DNA): TGTGCCAGCAGCGGATCGACCACAGGGGGCCGGTATGGCTACACCTTC. Its translation is CASSGSTTGGRYGYTF.

This clone was observed a few times. The chain carries TRBV11-3 and TRBJ2-1; a possible D gene is TRBD1 (6 bases). The V end was cut by 5 bases, the J end by 4 bases, with 15 bases between. Germline V lookup: CDR1 SGHNT, CDR2 YENEEA. CDR3 size: 15 residues. Here the CDR3 reads CASSRRGPRYNEQFF. DNA for the CDR3: TGTGCCAGCAGCCGCAGGGGCCCCCGGTACAATGAGCAGTTCTTC. The full variable domain, with the rest looked up from reference TRBV11-3 and TRBJ2-1, is EAGVVQSPRYKIIEKKQPVAFWCNPISGHNTLYWYLQNLGQGPELLIRYENEEAVDDSQLPKDRFSAERLKGVDSTLKIQPAELGDSAVYLCASSRRGPRYNEQFFGPGTRLTVL.

The chain carries TRBV9 and TRBJ2-1; 10 bases align to TRBD2. With 3 bases clipped from V and 7 bases from J, the junction kept 4 bases outside the gene matches. CDR1 is SGDLS, CDR2 YYNGEE, per germline. There are 14 residues in the CDR3. The CDR3: CASSGGLAKNEQFF. CDR3 nucleotides: TGTGCCAGCAGCGGGGGACTAGCGAAGAATGAGCAGTTCTTC.

The chain has TRBV9 and TRBJ1-2; 8 bases map to TRBD1. V lost 0 bases, J lost 2 bases, and 6 bases stayed unmatched. The CDR3 spans 16 residues. Germline V gene data show CDR1 as SGDLS and CDR2 as YYNGEE. Here the CDR3 DNA reads TGTGCCAGCAGCGTAGGGAGGACAGGGCTCAACTATGGCTACACCTTC. Translation gives CASSVGRTGLNYGYTF.

The chain employs TRBV7-2 and TRBJ2-7; a weak D match, TRBD2 (7 bases). The CDR3 covers 14 residues. V was pared by 8 bases and J by 2 bases, with 16 bases between. In germline, CDR1 is SGHTA, CDR2 FQGNSA. The CDR3 DNA follows: TGTGCCAGCTCACAGGGAGGGGGAACCTACGAGCAGTACTTC. It yields the protein CASSQGGGTYEQYF.

This clone occurred once. The chain has TRBV5-5 and TRBJ1-5; 7 bases agree with TRBD1. CDR1 and CDR2 (germline): SGHKS, YYEKEE (reference sequence). The CDR3 runs to 17 residues. Trimming cost V 5 bases and J 3 bases; bases outside gene matches: 14. The CDR3 bases are TGTGCCAGCAGTCCTGGCGGCGGGACAGCAATCAATCAGCCCCAGCATTTT. This translates into CASSPGGGTAINQPQHF. Filled out from reference TRBV5-5 and TRBJ1-5, the complete variable domain reads DAGVTQSPTHLIKTRGQQVTLRCSPISGHKSVSWYQQVLGQGPQFIFQYYEKEERGRGNFPDRFSARQFPNYSSELNVNALLLGDSALYLCASSPGGGTAINQPQHFGDGTRLSIL.

V usage is TRBV28 and J usage is TRBJ1-5; D might be TRBD1 (6 bases). V was clipped by 5 bases and J by 7 bases, with 15 bases between them. The CDR3 length is 14 residues. Germline V gene sequence: CDR1 MDHEN, CDR2 SYDVKM. CDR3 DNA: TGTGCCAGCAGTCCGCAGGGGCGAGGGCAGCCCCAGCATTTT. Translated, it gives CASSPQGRGQPQHF.

The chain links TRBV6-1 to TRBJ1-3; D ambiguous. V was shortened by 4 bases and J by 0 bases, with 7 bases between the two germline ends. Per germline, CDR1 MNHNS and CDR2 SASEGT. The CDR3 is 14 residues long. The CDR3 DNA reads as TGTGCCAGCAGTGCGGGTCTCTCTGGAAACACCATATATTTT. Translated, it gives CASSAGLSGNTIYF.